A selection of T cell receptor beta chains follows, all from one sample in a study of CXCR3-negative and CXCR3-positive naive CD8 T cells. TCRdb reprocessed the 5' RACE reads, with one entry per CDR3 protein and no DNA. The sample table sets out some 130,000 distinct CDR3 sequences. Material: naive CXCR3+ CD8+ T cells from blood. These receptors were taken from a human donor in good health. Some clones in this sample may be carry-over from other donors' samples. Each CDR3 is given with its conserved first and last residue.

j_call v_call cdr3_aa
TRBJ2-7 TRBV5-1 CASSFGHGRRSSYEQYF
TRBJ1-4 TRBV6-5 CASSYAPGTANEKLFF
TRBJ2-2 TRBV3-1 CASSDPRTENTGELFF
TRBJ2-1 TRBV7-8 CASSPSLAGESRNEQFF
TRBJ1-4 TRBV10-3 CAIRDNEKLFF
TRBJ1-5 TRBV12-3/TRBV12-4 CASSGDREPQHF
TRBJ1-5 TRBV27 CASSLYRGRQPQHF
TRBJ2-1 TRBV12-3/TRBV12-4 CASGPAGARNEQFF
TRBJ2-1 TRBV2 CASYGASSYNEQFF
TRBJ1-5 TRBV29-1 CSVVEGSNQPQHF
TRBJ2-1 TRBV29-1 CSVGAQASSYNEQFF
TRBJ1-1 TRBV10-3 CAISDGATEAFF
TRBJ1-2 TRBV29-1 CSVDSGTGVLYGYTF
TRBJ1-4 TRBV14 CASSLRRTQNEKLFF
TRBJ2-7 TRBV11-2 CASRGDYYEQYF
TRBJ1-1 TRBV28 CASSLWETGDGGAFF
TRBJ1-5 TRBV27 CASSLMGNQPQHF
TRBJ2-3 TRBV10-1 CASSDGGQTDTQYF
TRBJ1-4 TRBV9 CASSVGGATNEKLFF
TRBJ2-7 TRBV7-9 CASSSRDSLVVHEQYF
TRBJ1-2 TRBV13 CASSPMTGEFNYGYTF
TRBJ2-1 TRBV29-1 CSVEDRLDGPYNEQFF
TRBJ1-5 TRBV28 CASSLSAGDSNQPQHF
TRBJ2-7 TRBV3-1 CASSQRTAKKVYYEQYF
TRBJ2-7 TRBV20-1 CSARDEGQDPYEQYF
TRBJ1-1 TRBV7-6 CASSLNTAEAFF
TRBJ2-6 TRBV29-1 CSVEEGDSGANVLTF
TRBJ1-2 TRBV5-5 CASSVDRGTWGYTF
TRBJ2-3 TRBV7-9 CASSSEGGGLTDTQYF
TRBJ2-1 TRBV5-5 CASSLDPLGAYNEQFF
TRBJ2-7 TRBV12-3/TRBV12-4 CASSHGTSASYEQYF
TRBJ1-1 TRBV7-9 CASSRQGSLNTEAFF
TRBJ2-5 TRBV20-1 CSASPELQETQYF
TRBJ2-1 TRBV14 CASSLGGDFSYNEQFF
TRBJ1-2 TRBV30 CAWDPQGIDYGYTF